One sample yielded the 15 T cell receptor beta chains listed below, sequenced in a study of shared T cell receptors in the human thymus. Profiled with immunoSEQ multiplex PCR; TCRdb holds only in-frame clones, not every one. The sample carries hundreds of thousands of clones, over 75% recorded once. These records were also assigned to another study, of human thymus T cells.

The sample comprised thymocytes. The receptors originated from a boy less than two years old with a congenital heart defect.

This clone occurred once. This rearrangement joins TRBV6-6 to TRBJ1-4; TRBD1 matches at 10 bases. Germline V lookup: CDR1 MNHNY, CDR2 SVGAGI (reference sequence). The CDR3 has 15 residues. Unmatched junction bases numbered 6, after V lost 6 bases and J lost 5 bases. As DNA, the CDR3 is TGTGCCAGCAGGCGGGACAGGGGAAAGAATGAAAAACTGTTTTTT. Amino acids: CASRRDRGKNEKLFF.

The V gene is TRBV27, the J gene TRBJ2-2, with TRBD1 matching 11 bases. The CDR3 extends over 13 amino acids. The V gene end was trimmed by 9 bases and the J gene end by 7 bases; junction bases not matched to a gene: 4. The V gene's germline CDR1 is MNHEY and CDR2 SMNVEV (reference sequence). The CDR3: CASGTGGNGELFF. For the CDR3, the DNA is TGTGCCAGTGGGACAGGGGGGAACGGGGAGCTGTTTTTT.

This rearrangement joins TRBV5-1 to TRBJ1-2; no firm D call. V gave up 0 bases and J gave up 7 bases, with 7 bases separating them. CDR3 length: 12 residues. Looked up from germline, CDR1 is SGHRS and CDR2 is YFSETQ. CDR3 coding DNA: TGCGCCAGCAGCTTGGGATCGGGTGGCTACACCTTC. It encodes CASSLGSGGYTF.

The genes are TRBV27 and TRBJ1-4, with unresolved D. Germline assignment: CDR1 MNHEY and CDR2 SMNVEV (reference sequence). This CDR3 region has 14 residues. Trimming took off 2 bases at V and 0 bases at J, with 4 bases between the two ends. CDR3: CASSLIATNEKLFF. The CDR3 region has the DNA TGTGCCAGCAGTTTAATAGCAACTAATGAAAAACTGTTTTTT.

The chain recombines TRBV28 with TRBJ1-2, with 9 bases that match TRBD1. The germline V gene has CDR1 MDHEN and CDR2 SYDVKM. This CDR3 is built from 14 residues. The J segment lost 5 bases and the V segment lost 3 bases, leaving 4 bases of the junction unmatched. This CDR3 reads CASSFRDRVYGYTF. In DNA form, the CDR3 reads TGTGCCAGCAGTTTTAGGGACAGGGTATATGGCTACACCTTC.

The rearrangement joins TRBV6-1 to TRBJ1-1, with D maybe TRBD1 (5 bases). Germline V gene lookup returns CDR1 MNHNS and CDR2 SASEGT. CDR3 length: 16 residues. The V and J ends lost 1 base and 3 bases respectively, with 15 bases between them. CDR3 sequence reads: CASSEGERVGHTEAFF. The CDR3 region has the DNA TGTGCCAGCAGTGAAGGGGAAAGGGTGGGGCACACTGAAGCTTTCTTT.

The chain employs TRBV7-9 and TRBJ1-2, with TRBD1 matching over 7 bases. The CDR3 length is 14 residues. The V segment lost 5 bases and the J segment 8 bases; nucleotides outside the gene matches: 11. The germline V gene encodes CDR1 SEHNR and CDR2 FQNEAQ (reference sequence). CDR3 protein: CASSVPGTAWGYTF. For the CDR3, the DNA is TGTGCCAGCAGCGTACCCGGGACAGCCTGGGGCTACACCTTC. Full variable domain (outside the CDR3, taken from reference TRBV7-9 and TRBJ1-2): DTGVSQNPRHKITKRGQNVTFRCDPISEHNRLYWYRQTLGQGPEFLTYFQNEAQLEKSRLLSDRFSAERPKGSFSTLEIQRTEQGDSAMYLCASSVPGTAWGYTFGSGTRLTVV.

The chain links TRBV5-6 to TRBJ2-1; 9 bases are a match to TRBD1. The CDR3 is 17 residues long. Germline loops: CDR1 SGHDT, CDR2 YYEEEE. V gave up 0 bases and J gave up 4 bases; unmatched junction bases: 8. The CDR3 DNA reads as TGTGCCAGCAGCTTGGCCGGGACAGGGAGTGTTTACAATGAGCAGTTCTTC. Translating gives CASSLAGTGSVYNEQFF.

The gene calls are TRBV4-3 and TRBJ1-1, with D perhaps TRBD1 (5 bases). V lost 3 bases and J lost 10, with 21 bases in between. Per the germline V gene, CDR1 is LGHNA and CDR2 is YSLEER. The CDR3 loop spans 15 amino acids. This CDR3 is CASSQGLLGLRGAFF. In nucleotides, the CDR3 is TGCGCCAGCAGCCAGGGGCTTTTAGGGCTGCGGGGAGCTTTCTTT.

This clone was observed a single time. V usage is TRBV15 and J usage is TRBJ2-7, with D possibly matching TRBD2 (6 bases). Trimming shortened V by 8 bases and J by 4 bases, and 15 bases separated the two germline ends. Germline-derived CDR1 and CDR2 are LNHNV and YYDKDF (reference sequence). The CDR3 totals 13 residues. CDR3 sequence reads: CATRGRAGYEQYF. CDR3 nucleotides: TGTGCCACCCGGGGCAGGGCGGGATACGAGCAGTACTTC.

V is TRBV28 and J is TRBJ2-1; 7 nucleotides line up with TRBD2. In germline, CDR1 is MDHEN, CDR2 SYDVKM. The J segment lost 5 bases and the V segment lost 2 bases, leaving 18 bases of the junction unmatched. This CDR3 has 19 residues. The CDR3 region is CASSLRRTRPGSGHNEQFF. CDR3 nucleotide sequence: TGTGCCAGCAGTTTAAGGAGGACTAGACCCGGTTCGGGTCACAATGAGCAGTTCTTC.

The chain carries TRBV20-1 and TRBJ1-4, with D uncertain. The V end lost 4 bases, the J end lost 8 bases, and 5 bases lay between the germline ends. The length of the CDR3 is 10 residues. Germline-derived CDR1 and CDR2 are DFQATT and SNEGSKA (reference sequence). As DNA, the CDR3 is TGCAGTGCTAAGACAGAAAAACTGTTTTTT. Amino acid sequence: CSAKTEKLFF.

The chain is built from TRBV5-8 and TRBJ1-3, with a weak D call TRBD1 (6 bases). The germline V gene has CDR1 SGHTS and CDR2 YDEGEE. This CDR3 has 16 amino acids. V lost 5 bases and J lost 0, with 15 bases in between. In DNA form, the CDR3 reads TGTGCCAGCAGAGCGATCCTGGACAGCTCTGGAAACACCATATATTTT. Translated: CASRAILDSSGNTIYF.

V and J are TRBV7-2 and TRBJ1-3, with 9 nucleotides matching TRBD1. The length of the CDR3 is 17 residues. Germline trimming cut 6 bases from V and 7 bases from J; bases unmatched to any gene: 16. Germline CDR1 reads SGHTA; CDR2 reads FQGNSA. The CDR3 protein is CASRPLTRTGVENTIYF. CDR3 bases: TGTGCCAGCAGGCCACTTACGCGGACAGGGGTGGAGAACACCATATATTTT.

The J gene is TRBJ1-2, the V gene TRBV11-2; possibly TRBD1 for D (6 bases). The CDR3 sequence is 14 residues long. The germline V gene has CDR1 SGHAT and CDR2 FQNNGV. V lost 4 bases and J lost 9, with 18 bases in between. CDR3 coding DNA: TGTGCCAGCAGCTCAAAACAGGGTTTTATCTGCTACACCTTC. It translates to CASSSKQGFICYTF.